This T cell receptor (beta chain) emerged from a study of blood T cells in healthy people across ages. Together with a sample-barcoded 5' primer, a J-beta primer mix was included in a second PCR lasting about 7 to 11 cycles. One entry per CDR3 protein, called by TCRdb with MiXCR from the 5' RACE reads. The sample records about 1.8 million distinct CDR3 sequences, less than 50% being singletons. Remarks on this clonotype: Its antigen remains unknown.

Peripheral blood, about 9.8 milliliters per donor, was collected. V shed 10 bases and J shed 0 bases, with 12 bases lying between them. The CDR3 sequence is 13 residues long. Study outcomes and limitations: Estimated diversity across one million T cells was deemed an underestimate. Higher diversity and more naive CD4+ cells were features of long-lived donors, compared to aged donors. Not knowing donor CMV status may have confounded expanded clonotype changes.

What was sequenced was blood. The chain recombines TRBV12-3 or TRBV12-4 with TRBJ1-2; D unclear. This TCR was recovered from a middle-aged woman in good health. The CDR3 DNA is TGTGCCACCGTTAGCGGAGCTAACTATGGCTACACCTTC. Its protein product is CATVSGANYGYTF.